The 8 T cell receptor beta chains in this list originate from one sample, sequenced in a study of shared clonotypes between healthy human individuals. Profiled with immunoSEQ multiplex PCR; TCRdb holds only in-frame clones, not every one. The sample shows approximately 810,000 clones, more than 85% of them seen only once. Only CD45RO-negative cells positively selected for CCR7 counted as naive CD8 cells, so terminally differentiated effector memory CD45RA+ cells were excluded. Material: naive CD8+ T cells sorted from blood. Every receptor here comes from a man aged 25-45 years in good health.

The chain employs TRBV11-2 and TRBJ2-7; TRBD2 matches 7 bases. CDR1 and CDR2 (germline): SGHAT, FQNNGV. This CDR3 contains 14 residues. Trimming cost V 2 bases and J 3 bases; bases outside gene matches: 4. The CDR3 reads CASSLLASGYEQYF. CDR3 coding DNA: TGTGCCAGCAGCTTATTGGCTAGCGGCTACGAGCAGTACTTC. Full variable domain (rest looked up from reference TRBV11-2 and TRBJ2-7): EAGVAQSPRYKIIEKRQSVAFWCNPISGHATLYWYQQILGQGPKLLIQFQNNGVVDDSQLPKDRFSAERLKGVDSTLKIQPAKLEDSAVYLCASSLLASGYEQYFGPGTRLTVT.

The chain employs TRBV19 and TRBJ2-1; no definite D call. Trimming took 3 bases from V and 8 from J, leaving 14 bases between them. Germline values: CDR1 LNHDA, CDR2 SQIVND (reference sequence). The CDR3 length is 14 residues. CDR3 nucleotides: TGTGCCAGTAGTATCCCGGACGTTGGGCATGAGCAGTTCTTC. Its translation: CASSIPDVGHEQFF.

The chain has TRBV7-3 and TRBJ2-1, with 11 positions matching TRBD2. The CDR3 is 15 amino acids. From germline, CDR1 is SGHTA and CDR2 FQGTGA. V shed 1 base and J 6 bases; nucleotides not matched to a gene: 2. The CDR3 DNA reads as TGTGCCAGCAGCTTAATAGCGGGAGGGAGCAATGAGCAGTTCTTC. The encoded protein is CASSLIAGGSNEQFF.

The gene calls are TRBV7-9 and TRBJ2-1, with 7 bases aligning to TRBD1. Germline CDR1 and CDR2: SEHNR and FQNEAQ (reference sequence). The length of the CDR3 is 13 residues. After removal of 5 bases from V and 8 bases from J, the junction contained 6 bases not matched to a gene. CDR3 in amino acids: CASSRGLVDEQFF. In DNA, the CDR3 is TGTGCCAGCAGCAGGGGGCTAGTCGATGAGCAGTTCTTC.

The chain's CDR3 is CASSSRARQVSSYEQYF. The CDR3 DNA sequence: TGCGCCAGCAGCTCCCGGGCAAGACAGGTTAGCTCCTACGAGCAGTACTTC. The chain couples TRBV5-1 to TRBJ2-7; the D gene is possibly TRBD1 (6 bases). Germline CDR1 and CDR2: SGHRS and YFSETQ. This CDR3 has 17 residues. V was clipped by 3 bases and J by 0 bases, with 19 bases between them.

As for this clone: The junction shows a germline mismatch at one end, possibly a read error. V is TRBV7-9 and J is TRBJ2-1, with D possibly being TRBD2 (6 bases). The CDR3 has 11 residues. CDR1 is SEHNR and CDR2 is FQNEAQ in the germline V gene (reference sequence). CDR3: CASAAPTSPVF. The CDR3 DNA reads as TGTGCCAGCGCTGCCCCGACTAGTCCGGTCTTC. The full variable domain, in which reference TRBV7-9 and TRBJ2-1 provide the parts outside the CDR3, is DTGVSQNPRHKITKRGQNVTFRCDPISEHNRLYWYRQTLGQGPEFLTYFQNEAQLEKSRLLSDRFSAERPKGSFSTLEIQRTEQGDSAMYLCASAAPTSPVFGPGTRLTVL.

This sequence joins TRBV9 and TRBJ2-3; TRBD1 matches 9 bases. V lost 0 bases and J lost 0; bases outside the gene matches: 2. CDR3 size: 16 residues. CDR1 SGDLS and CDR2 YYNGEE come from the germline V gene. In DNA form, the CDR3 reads TGTGCCAGCAGCGTAGGGACAGGGGCGAGCACAGATACGCAGTATTTT. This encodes CASSVGTGASTDTQYF.

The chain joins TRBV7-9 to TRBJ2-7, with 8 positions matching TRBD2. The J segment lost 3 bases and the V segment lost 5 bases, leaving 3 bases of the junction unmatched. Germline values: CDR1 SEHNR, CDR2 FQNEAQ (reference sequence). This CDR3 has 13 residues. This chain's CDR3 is CASSMGLDYEQYF. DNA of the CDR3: TGTGCCAGCAGCATGGGACTAGACTACGAGCAGTACTTC. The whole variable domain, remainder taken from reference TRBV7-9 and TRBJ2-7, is DTGVSQNPRHKITKRGQNVTFRCDPISEHNRLYWYRQTLGQGPEFLTYFQNEAQLEKSRLLSDRFSAERPKGSFSTLEIQRTEQGDSAMYLCASSMGLDYEQYFGPGTRLTVT.